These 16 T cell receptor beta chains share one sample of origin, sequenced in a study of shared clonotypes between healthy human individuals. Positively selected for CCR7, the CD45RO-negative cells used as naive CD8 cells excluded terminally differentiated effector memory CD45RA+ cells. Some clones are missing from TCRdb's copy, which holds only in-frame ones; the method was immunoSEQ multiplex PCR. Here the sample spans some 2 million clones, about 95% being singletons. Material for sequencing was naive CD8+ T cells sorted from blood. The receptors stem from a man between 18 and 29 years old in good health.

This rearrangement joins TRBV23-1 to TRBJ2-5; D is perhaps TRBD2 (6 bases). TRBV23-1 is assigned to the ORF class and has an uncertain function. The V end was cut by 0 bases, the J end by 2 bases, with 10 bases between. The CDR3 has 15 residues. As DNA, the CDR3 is TGCGCCAGCAGTCAATCGCAGGGACTTCAAGAGACCCAGTACTTC. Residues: CASSQSQGLQETQYF.

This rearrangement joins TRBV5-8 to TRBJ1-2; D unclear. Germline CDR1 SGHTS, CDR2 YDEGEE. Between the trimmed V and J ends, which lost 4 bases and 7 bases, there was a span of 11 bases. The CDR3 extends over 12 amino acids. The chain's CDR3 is CASSHPEAGYTF. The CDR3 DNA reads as TGTGCCAGCAGCCACCCGGAGGCTGGCTACACCTTC.

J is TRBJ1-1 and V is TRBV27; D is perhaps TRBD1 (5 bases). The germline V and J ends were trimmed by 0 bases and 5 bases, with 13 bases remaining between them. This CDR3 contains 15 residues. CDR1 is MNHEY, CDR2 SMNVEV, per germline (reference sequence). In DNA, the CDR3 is TGTGCCAGCAGTTTATCGGTCCAGGGATGGACTGAAGCTTTCTTT. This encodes CASSLSVQGWTEAFF.

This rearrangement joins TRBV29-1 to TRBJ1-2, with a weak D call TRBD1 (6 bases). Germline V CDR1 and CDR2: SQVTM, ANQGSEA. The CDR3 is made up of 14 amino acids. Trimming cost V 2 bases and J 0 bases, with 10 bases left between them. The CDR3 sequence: CSVEPGGTNYGYTF. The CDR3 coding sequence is TGCAGCGTTGAACCGGGGGGCACTAACTATGGCTACACCTTC.

The DNA for the CDR3 is TGTGCCAGCAGTGAATTGGAGAACACTGAAGCTTTCTTT. It codes for CASSELENTEAFF. The chain joins TRBV25-1 to TRBJ1-1; no definite D call. This CDR3 comprises 13 residues. Germline-derived CDR1 and CDR2 are MGHDK and SYGVNS. V dropped 1 base and J dropped 1 base, with 4 bases sitting between them.

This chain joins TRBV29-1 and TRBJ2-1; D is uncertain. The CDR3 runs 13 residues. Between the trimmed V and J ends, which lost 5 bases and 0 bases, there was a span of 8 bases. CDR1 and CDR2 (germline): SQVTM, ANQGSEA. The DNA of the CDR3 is TGCAGCGTTTTCCTGAGCTCCTACAATGAGCAGTTCTTC. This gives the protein CSVFLSSYNEQFF.

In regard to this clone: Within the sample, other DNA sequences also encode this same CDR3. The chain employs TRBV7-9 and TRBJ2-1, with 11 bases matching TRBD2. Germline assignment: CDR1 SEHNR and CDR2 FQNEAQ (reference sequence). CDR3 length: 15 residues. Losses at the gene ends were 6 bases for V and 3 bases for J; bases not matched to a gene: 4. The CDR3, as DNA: TGTGCCAGCAGTCCGACTAGCGGGGACTACAATGAGCAGTTCTTC. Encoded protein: CASSPTSGDYNEQFF.

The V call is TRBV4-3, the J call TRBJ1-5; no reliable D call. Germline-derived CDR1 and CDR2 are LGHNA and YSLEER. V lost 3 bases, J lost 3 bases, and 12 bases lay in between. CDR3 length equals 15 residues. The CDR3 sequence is CASSQAVRNNQPQHF. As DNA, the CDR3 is TGCGCCAGCAGCCAGGCCGTCCGGAACAATCAGCCCCAGCATTTT.

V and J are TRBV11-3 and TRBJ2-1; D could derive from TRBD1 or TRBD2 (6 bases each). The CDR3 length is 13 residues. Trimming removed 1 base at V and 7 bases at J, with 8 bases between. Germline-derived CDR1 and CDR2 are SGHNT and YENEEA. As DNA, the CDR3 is TGTGCCAGCAGCTTAGGGGGGGCTAATGAGCAGTTCTTC. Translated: CASSLGGANEQFF. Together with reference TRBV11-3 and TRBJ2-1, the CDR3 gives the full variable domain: EAGVVQSPRYKIIEKKQPVAFWCNPISGHNTLYWYLQNLGQGPELLIRYENEEAVDDSQLPKDRFSAERLKGVDSTLKIQPAELGDSAVYLCASSLGGANEQFFGPGTRLTVL.

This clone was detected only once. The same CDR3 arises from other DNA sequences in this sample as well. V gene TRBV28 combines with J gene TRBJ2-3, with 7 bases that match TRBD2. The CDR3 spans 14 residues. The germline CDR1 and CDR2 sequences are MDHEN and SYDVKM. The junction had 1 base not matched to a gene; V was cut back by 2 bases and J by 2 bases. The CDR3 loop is CASSLLADTDTQYF. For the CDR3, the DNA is TGTGCCAGCAGTTTACTAGCGGACACAGATACGCAGTATTTT.

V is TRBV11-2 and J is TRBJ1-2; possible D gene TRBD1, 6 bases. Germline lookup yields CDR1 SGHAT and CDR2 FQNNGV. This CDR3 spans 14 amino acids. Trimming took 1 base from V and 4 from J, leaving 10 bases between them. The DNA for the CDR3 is TGTGCCAGCAGCTTAGGGACAGACTTCTATGGCTACACCTTC. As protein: CASSLGTDFYGYTF.

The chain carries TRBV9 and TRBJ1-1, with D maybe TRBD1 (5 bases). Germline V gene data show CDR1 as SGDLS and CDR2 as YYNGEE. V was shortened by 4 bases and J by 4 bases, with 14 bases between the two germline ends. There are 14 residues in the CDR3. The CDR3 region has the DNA TGTGCCAGCAGCCTCCACGGGGGTCCCACTGAAGCTTTCTTT. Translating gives CASSLHGGPTEAFF.

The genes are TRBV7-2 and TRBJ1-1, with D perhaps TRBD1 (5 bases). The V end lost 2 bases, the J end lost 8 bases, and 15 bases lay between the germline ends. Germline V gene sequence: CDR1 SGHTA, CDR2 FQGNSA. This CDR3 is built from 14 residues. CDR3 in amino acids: CASSLRGGGLEAFF. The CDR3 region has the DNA TGTGCCAGCAGCTTAAGGGGCGGTGGGCTAGAAGCTTTCTTT. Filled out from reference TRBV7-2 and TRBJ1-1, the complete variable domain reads GAGVSQSPSNKVTEKGKDVELRCDPISGHTALYWYRQSLGQGLEFLIYFQGNSAPDKSGLPSDRFSAERTGGSVSTLTIQRTQQEDSAVYLCASSLRGGGLEAFFGQGTRLTVV.

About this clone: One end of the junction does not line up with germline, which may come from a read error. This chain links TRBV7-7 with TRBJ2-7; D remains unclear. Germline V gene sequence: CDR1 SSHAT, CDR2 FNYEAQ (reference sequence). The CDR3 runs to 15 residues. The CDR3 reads CASSLASREKYEQYF. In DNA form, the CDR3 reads TGTGCTAGCAGCTTAGCCTCCAGAGAAAAGTACGAGCAGTACTTC.

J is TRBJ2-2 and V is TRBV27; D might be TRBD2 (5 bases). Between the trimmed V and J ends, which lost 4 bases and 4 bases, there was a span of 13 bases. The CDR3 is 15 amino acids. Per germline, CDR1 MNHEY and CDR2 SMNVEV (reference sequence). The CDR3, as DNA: TGTGCCAGCAGTTGGTCGGAGGCACTCACCGGGGAGCTGTTTTTT. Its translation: CASSWSEALTGELFF.

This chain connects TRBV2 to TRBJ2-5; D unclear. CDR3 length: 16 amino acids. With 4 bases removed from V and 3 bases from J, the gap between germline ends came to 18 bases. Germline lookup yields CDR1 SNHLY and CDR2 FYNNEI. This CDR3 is CASSADDPAGEETQYF. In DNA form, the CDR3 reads TGTGCCAGCAGTGCCGATGACCCGGCCGGAGAAGAGACCCAGTACTTC.